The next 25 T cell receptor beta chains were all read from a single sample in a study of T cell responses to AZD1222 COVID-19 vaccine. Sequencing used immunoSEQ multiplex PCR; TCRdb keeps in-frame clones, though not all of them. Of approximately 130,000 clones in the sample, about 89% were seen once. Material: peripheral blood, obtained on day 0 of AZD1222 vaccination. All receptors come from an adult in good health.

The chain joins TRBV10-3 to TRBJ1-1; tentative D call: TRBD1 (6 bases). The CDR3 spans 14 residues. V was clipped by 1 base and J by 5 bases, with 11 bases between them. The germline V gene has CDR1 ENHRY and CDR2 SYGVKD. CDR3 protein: CAISEYREGTEAFF. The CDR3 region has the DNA TGTGCCATCAGTGAGTACAGGGAGGGGACTGAAGCTTTCTTT.

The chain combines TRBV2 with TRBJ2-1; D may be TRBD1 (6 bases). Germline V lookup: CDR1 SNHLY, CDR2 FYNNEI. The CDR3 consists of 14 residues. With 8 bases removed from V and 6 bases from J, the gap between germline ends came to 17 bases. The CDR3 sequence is CASGNREVSNEQFF. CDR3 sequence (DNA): TGTGCCAGCGGCAACAGGGAAGTTAGCAATGAGCAGTTCTTC.

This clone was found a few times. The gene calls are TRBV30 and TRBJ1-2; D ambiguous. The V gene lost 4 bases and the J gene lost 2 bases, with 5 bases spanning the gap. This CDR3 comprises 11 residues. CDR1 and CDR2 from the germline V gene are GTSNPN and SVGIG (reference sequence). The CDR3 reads CAWTTNYGYTF. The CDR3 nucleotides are TGTGCCTGGACCACCAACTATGGCTACACCTTC.

The DNA for the CDR3 is TGTGCCAGCAGCTTAGCCAACACGGGAGGAGTAAATGAGCAGTTCTTC. As protein: CASSLANTGGVNEQFF. V is TRBV7-9 and J is TRBJ2-1, with TRBD2 matching 7 bases. There are 16 residues in the CDR3. Germline CDR1 SEHNR, CDR2 FQNEAQ (reference sequence). Germline trimming cut 0 bases from V and 7 bases from J; bases unmatched to any gene: 9.

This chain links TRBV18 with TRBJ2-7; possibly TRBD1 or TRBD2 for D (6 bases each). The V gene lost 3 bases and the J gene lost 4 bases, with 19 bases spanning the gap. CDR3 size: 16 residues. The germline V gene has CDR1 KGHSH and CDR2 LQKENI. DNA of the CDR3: TGTGCCAGCTCACCGGGGGTGGGGGGCGCCGGTTACGAGCAGTACTTC. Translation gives CASSPGVGGAGYEQYF.

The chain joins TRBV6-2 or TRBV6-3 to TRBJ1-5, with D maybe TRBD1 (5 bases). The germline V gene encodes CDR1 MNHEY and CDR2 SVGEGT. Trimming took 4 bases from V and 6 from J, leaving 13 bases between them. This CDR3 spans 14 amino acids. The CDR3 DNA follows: TGTGCCAGCAGTTCATCAGGGTCCACTCAGCCCCAGCATTTT. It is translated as CASSSSGSTQPQHF.

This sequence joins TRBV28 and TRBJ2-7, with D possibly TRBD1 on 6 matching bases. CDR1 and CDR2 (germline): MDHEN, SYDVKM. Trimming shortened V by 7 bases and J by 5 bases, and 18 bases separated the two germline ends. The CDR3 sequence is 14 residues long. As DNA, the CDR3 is TGTGCCAGCACCAGCCCCCAGGGGTTGCACGAGCAGTACTTC. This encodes CASTSPQGLHEQYF.

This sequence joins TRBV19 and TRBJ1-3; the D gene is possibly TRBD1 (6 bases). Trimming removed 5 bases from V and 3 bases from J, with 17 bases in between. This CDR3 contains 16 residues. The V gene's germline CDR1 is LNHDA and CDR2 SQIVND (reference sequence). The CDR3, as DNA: TGTGCCAGTAGTGTACGTCAGGGGAACAGTGGAAACACCATATATTTT. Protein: CASSVRQGNSGNTIYF.

CDR3 region: CASSLAGYGYTF. The CDR3 nucleotides read TGTGCCAGCAGCTTAGCTGGATATGGCTACACCTTC. The rearrangement uses TRBV7-9 and TRBJ1-2; D is unclear. CDR3 length equals 12 residues. Germline CDR1 reads SEHNR; CDR2 reads FQNEAQ (reference sequence). Trimming pared 0 bases from V and 5 bases from J, leaving 4 bases between.

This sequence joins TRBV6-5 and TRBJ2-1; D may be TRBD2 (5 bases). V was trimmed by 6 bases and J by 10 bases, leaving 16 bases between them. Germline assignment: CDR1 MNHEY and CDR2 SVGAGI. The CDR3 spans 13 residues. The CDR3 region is CASRSGMKWEQFF. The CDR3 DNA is TGTGCCAGCAGATCCGGGATGAAATGGGAGCAGTTCTTC.

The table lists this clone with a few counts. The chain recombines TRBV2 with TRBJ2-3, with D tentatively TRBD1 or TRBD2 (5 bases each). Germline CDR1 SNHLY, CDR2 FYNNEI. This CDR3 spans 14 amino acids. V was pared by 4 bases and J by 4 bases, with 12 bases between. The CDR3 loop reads CASSVGGGADTQYF. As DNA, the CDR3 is TGTGCCAGCAGTGTTGGGGGTGGGGCAGATACGCAGTATTTT. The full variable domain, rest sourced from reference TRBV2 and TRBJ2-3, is EPEVTQTPSHQVTQMGQEVILRCVPISNHLYFYWYRQILGQKVEFLVSFYNNEISEKSEIFDDQFSVERPDGSNFTLKIRSTKLEDSAMYFCASSVGGGADTQYFGPGTRLTVL.

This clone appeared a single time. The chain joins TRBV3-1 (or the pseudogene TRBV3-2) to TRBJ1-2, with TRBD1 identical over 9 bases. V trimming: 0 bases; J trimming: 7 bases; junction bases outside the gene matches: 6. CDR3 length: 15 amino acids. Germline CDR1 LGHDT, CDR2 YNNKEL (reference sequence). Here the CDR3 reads CASSQEPQGASGYTF. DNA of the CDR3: TGTGCCAGCAGCCAAGAGCCACAGGGGGCGAGTGGCTACACCTTC.

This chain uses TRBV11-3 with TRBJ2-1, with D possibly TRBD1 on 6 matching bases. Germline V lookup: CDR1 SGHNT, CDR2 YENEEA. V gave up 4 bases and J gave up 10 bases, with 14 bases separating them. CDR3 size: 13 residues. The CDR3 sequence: CASSSAITGEQFF. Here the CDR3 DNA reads TGTGCCAGCAGCTCCGCAATTACAGGGGAGCAGTTCTTC.

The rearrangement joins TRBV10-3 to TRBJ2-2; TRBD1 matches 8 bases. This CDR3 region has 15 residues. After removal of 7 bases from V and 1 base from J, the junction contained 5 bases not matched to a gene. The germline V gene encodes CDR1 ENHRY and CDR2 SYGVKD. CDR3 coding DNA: TGTGCCATCAAGACGGACAGGGTGAACACCGGGGAGCTGTTTTTT. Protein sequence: CAIKTDRVNTGELFF.

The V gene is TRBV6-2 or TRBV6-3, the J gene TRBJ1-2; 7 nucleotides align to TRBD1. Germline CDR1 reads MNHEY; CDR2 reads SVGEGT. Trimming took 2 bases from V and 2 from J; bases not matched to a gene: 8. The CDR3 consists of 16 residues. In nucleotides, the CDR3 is TGTGCCAGCAGTTACCGTTCCGGACAGGCGAACTATGGCTACACCTTC. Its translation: CASSYRSGQANYGYTF.

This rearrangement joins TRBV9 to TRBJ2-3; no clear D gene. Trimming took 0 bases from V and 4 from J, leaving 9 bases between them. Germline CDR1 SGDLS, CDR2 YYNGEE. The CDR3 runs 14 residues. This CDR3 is CASSVVGFPDTQYF. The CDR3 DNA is TGTGCCAGCAGCGTAGTAGGGTTCCCAGATACGCAGTATTTT.

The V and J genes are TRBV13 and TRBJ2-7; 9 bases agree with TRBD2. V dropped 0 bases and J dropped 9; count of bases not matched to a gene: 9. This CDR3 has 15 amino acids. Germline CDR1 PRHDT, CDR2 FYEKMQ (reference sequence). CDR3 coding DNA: TGTGCCAGCAGCTTAGGCGGACTAGCGAACCATCCGCAGTACTTC. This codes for CASSLGGLANHPQYF.

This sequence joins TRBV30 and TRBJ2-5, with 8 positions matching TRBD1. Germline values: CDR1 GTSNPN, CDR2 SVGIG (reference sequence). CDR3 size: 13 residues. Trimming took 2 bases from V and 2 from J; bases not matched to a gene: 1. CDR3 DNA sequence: TGTGCCTGGAGTCAGGGGGCACAAGAGACCCAGTACTTC. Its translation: CAWSQGAQETQYF.

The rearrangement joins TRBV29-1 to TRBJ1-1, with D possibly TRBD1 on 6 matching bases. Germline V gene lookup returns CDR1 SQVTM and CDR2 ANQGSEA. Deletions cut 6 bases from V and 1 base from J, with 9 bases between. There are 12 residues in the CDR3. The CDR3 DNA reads TGCAGCGTGGGACATCGGAACACTGAAGCTTTCTTT. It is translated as CSVGHRNTEAFF.

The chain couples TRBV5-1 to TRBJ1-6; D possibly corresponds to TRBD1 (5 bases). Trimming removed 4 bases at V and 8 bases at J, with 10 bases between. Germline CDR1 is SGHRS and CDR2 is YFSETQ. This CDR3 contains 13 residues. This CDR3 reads CASSPQTDSPLHF. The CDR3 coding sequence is TGCGCCAGCAGCCCCCAGACAGATTCACCCCTCCACTTT.

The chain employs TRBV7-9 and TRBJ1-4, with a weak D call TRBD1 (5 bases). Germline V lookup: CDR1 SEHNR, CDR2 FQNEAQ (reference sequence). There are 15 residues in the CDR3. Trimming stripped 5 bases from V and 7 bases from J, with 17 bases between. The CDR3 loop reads CASSHSDPGTEKLFF. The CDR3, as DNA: TGTGCCAGCAGCCACAGCGACCCTGGGACTGAAAAACTGTTTTTT.

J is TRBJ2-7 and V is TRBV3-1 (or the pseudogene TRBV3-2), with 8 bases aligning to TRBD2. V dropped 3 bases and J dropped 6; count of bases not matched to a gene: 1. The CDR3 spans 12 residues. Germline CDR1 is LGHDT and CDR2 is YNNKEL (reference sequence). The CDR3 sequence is CASSQAGGEQYF. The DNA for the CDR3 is TGTGCCAGCAGCCAGGCGGGAGGCGAGCAGTACTTC.

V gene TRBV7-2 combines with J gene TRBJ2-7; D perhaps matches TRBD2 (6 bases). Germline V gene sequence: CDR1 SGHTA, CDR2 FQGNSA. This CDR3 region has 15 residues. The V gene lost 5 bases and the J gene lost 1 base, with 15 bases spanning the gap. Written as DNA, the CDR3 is TGTGCCAGCAGCACCAGCGGGCTATCTTCCTACGAGCAGTACTTC. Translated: CASSTSGLSSYEQYF.

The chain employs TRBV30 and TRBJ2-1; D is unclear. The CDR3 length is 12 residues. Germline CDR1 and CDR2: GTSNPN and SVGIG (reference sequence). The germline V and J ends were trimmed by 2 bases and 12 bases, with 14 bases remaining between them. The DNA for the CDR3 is TGTGCCTGGAGTTCCCTTAGGATGGGGCAGTTCTTC. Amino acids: CAWSSLRMGQFF.

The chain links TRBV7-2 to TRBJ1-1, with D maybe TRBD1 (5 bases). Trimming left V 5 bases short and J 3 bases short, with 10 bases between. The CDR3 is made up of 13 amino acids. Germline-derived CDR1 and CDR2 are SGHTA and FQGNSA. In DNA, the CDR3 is TGTGCCAGCAGCATACAGGTAGACACTGAAGCTTTCTTT. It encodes CASSIQVDTEAFF.